These 9 T cell receptor beta chains were all obtained from the same sample, sequenced in a study of blood T cell repertoires in COVID-19. Here immunoSEQ multiplex PCR was the method, and the copy in TCRdb shows in-frame clones only, minus some. The top ten hold about 9% of the sample, which has roughly 200,000 clones, 80% to 90% seen once. Source material: PBMCs or T cells enriched from blood (not recorded which). These receptors were taken from a man aged 35 to 55 who had recovered from COVID-19.

This clone has just a few counts. This chain uses TRBV4-2 with TRBJ2-5, with 8 nucleotides matching TRBD2. This CDR3 has 16 amino acids. The germline V gene has CDR1 LGHNA and CDR2 YNFKEQ. V shed 4 bases, J shed 5 bases, and the junction held 12 bases outside the gene matches. The CDR3 region has the DNA TGTGCCAGCAGCCGAAGACTAGCGCAGGCTTGGGAGACCCAGTACTTC. It specifies CASSRRLAQAWETQYF.

V usage is TRBV5-1 and J usage is TRBJ1-6, with TRBD1 matching 7 bases. CDR1 SGHRS and CDR2 YFSETQ come from the germline V gene. With 4 bases clipped from V and 7 bases from J, the junction kept 11 bases outside the gene matches. This CDR3 region has 16 residues. In nucleotides, the CDR3 is TGCGCCAGCAGCGGAGGGACAGCATTAGAAAATTCACCCCTCCACTTT. Its protein is CASSGGTALENSPLHF.

The chain recombines TRBV28 with TRBJ1-2, with D possibly TRBD1 on 5 matching bases. This CDR3 comprises 14 residues. Germline V gives CDR1 MDHEN, CDR2 SYDVKM. The V gene lost 2 bases and the J gene lost 2 bases, with 9 bases spanning the gap. CDR3 DNA: TGTGCCAGCAGTTTACCCCGACAGAACTATGGCTACACCTTC. It yields the protein CASSLPRQNYGYTF.

This clone turned up a few times. The CDR3 nucleotides read TGTGCCAGCAGTTACTCAGAGCCAGGAGGCTACACCTTC. Amino acids: CASSYSEPGGYTF. The rearrangement joins TRBV6-5 to TRBJ1-2, with D uncertain. V lost 0 bases and J lost 8, with 10 bases in between. The V gene's germline CDR1 is MNHEY and CDR2 SVGAGI. The CDR3 spans 13 residues.

This clone has only one observation. The J gene is TRBJ1-2, the V gene TRBV6-5; tentatively, D is TRBD1 (6 bases). Germline-derived CDR1 and CDR2 are MNHEY and SVGAGI. The CDR3 runs 15 residues. V lost 6 bases and J 5 bases, leaving 19 bases between the germline ends. Here the CDR3 reads CASRPGGARIYGYTF. The CDR3 region has the DNA TGTGCCAGCAGACCCGGGGGGGCCCGGATATATGGCTACACCTTC.

This clone was detected only a few times. The chain has TRBV5-1 and TRBJ2-2; D ambiguous. The V end lost 1 base, the J end lost 6 bases, and 13 bases lay between the germline ends. The CDR3 is made up of 15 amino acids. Germline assignment: CDR1 SGHRS and CDR2 YFSETQ. This chain's CDR3 is CASSLRGEVAGELFF. In DNA, the CDR3 is TGCGCCAGCAGCTTGCGTGGTGAGGTTGCCGGGGAGCTGTTTTTT.

The CDR3 DNA reads TGTGCCAGTAAATTCACAGGGGGCCTAGCTGAAGCTTTCTTT. It is translated as CASKFTGGLAEAFF. The V and J genes are TRBV19 and TRBJ1-1; 9 bases are a match to TRBD1. The CDR3 spans 14 residues. Trimming removed 7 bases from V and 6 bases from J; junction bases left unmatched: 9. Germline values: CDR1 LNHDA, CDR2 SQIVND (reference sequence). The full variable domain, in which reference TRBV19 and TRBJ1-1 provide the parts outside the CDR3, is DGGITQSPKYLFRKEGQNVTLSCEQNLNHDAMYWYRQDPGQGLRLIYYSQIVNDFQKGDIAEGYSVSREKKESFPLTVTSAQKNPTAFYLCASKFTGGLAEAFFGQGTRLTVV.

V gene TRBV7-8 combines with J gene TRBJ2-7; D is possibly TRBD1 (6 bases). Looked up from germline, CDR1 is SGHVS and CDR2 is FQNEAQ. The V end lost 1 base, the J end lost 1 base, and 11 bases lay between the germline ends. CDR3 length equals 15 residues. This CDR3 reads CASSLGGLISYEQYF. The CDR3 nucleotides read TGTGCCAGCAGCTTAGGGGGGCTGATTTCCTACGAGCAGTACTTC.

The chain joins TRBV7-8 to TRBJ2-7; no firm D call. CDR1 and CDR2 from the germline V gene are SGHVS and FQNEAQ. This CDR3 is 12 amino acids long. V shed 2 bases and J shed 7 bases, with 9 bases lying between them. This chain's CDR3 is CASSLLLREQYF. CDR3 sequence (DNA): TGTGCCAGCAGCTTACTCCTCCGGGAGCAGTACTTC.